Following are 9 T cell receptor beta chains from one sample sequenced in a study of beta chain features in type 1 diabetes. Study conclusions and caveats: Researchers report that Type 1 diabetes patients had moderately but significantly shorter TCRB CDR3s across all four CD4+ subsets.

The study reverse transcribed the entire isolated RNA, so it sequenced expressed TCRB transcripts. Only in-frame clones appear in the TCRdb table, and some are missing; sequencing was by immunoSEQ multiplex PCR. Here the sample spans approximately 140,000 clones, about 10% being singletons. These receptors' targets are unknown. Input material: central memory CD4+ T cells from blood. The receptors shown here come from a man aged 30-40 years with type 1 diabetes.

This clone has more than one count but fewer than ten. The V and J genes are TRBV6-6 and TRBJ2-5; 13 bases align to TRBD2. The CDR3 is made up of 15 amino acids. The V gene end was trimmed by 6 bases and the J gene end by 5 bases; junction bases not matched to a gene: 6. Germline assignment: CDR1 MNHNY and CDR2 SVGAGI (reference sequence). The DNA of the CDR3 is TGTGCCAGCAGCCCTGGACTAGCGGGGGCGGAGACCCAGTACTTC. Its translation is CASSPGLAGAETQYF.

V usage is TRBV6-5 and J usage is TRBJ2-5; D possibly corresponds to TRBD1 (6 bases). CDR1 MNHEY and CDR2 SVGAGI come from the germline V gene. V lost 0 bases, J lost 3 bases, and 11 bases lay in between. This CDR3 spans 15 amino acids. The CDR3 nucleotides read TGTGCCAGCAGTTACTCGATGGCAGGGGAAGAGACCCAGTACTTC. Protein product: CASSYSMAGEETQYF.

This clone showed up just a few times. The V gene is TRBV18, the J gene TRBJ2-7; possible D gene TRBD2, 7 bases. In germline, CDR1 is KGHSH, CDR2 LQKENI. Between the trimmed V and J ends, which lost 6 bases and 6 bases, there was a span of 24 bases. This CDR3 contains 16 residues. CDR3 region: CASSPGTQGGVAEQYF. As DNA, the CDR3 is TGTGCCAGCTCCCCCGGGACTCAAGGGGGGGTAGCCGAGCAGTACTTC. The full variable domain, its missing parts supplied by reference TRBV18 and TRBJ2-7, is NAGVMQNPRHLVRRRGQEARLRCSPMKGHSHVYWYRQLPEEGLKFMVYLQKENIIDESGMPKERFSAEFPKEGPSILRIQQVVRGDSAAYFCASSPGTQGGVAEQYFGPGTRLTVT.

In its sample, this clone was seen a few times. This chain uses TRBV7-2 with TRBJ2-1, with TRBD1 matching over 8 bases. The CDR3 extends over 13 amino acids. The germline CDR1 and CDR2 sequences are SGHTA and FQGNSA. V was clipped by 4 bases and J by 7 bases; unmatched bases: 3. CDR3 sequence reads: CASSSWTGNEQFF. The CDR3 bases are TGTGCCAGCAGCTCCTGGACAGGGAATGAGCAGTTCTTC.

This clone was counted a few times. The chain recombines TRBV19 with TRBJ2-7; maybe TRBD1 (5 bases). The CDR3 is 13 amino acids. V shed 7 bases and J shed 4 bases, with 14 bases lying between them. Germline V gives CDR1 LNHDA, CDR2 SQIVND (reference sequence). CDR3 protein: CASTPPQGYEQYF. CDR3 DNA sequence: TGTGCCAGTACCCCACCCCAGGGATACGAGCAGTACTTC.

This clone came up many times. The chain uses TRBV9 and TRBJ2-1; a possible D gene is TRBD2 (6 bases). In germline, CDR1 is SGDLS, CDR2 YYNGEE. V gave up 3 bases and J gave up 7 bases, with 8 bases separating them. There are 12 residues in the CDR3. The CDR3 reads CASSAGTNEQFF. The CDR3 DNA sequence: TGTGCCAGCAGCGCCGGGACTAATGAGCAGTTCTTC.

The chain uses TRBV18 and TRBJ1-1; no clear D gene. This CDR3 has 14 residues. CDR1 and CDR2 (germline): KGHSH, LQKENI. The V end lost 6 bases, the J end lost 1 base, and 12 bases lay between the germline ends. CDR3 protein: CASSTNGGNTEAFF. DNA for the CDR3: TGTGCCAGCTCCACGAACGGCGGGAACACTGAAGCTTTCTTT.

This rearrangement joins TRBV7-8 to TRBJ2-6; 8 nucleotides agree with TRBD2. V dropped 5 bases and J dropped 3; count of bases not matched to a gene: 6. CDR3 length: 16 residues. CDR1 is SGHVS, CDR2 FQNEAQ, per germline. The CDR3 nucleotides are TGTGCCAGCAGCCCCCGGGAGGGGTATGGGGCCAACGTCCTGACTTTC. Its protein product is CASSPREGYGANVLTF.

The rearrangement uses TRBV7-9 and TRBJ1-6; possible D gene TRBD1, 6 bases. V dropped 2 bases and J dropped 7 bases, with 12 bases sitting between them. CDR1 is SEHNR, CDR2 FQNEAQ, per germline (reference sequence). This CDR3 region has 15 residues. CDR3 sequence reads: CASSLLGGQNSPLHF. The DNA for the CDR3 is TGTGCCAGCAGCTTATTGGGGGGGCAGAATTCACCCCTCCACTTT.